This TCR beta chain stems from a study of post-analysis software for immune sequencing data (dated by TCRdb to between 2015 and 2017). Looking at the study overall: Disease courses on record covered relapsing-remitting, secondary progressive and progressive-relapsing multiple sclerosis, though some patients had no subtype annotation. The multiple sclerosis patient repertoires were compared with around ten previously published healthy control repertoires from donors aged about 6 to 28 years. A subset of samples was prepared in parallel using single-end sample barcoding, then pooled and co-amplified after Illumina adapter ligation.

Reading from cysteine to phenylalanine, the CDR3 counts 14 amino acids. Only the CDR3 DNA stays, 42 bases, in frame from base 1. V gives up 4 bases and J gives up 5 bases, and the segment between their germline ends measures 15 bases. As encoded in the germline V gene, CDR1 is SGHRS while CDR2 is YFSETQ. To demonstrate the VDJtools post-analysis software, TCR beta repertoires were profiled from the peripheral blood of about 13 young patients with multiple sclerosis. The patients with multiple sclerosis were children and adolescents between about 6 and 17 years of age. To note about this clonotype: It has no known antigen specificity. The sample holds no much larger clone one base away, and base qualities are not on file.

The paper as a whole reports these results and caveats: Significantly higher frequencies in patients than in controls were found for roughly 5 TRBV segments, including TRBV5-6, TRBV5-1 and TRBV20-1. Direct clustering with F measure showed strong co-clustering of samples prepared in the same batch, prompting a batch-effect correction. The multiple sclerosis patient group was slightly younger than the control group. Normalized Chao1 diversity was significantly lower in multiple sclerosis patients than controls, suggesting substantial peripheral T-cell clonal expansion.

Library construction relied on PCR. The instrument was an Illumina HiSeq 2500. To reduce PCR and sequencing biases, unique molecular identifiers were incorporated into the TCR beta cDNA libraries. Per 1 to 10 million input T cells, approximately 500,000 cDNA molecules were obtained, such that each molecule approximated one T cell. The patient libraries were prepared and sequenced using the same protocol as the earlier healthy control dataset. Within a given batch, samples were prepared together, multiplexed and sequenced on the same HiSeq lane. On the study's bioinformatics: Raw barcoded reads were processed with MIGEC, and single-read molecular identifier groups were discarded before consensus assembly and CDR3 extraction. Clonotype tables were post-analysed with VDJtools, normalizing diversity by down-sampling all datasets to the smallest sample size. In repertoire overlap clustering, CDR3 amino acid sequences, but not nucleotide sequences, were matched to correct batch-related cross-sample contamination. Starting from the raw public reads, TCRdb applied fastp trimming at Q25, assembled clones with MiXCR and retained in-frame beta chains. When rows share a CDR3 protein, they turn into one entry using the most common DNA and genes. Here the V and J calls rest on TCRdb's processing, not on the authors' analysis. The sample table shows a few hundred thousand distinct CDR3 sequences, and approximately 39% are seen once. The biggest ten clones account for less than 8% of the sample.

The chain uses TRBV5-1 and TRBJ2-5; TRBD1 is a possible D gene, resting on 5 matching bases. This receptor was obtained from a girl between 2 and 10 years old with multiple sclerosis. The sample consisted of blood. CDR3 reads: CASSQGRVKETQYF. The bases are TGCGCCAGCAGCCAAGGCAGGGTCAAGGAGACCCAGTACTTC. Outside the CDR3, residues come from the reference TRBV5-1 and TRBJ2-5 proteins, so the full variable domain is: KAGVTQTPRYLIKTRGQQVTLSCSPISGHRSVSWYQQTPGQGLQFLFEYFSETQRNKGNFPGRFSGRQFSNSRSEMNVSTLELGDSALYLCASSQGRVKETQYFGPGTRLLVL.